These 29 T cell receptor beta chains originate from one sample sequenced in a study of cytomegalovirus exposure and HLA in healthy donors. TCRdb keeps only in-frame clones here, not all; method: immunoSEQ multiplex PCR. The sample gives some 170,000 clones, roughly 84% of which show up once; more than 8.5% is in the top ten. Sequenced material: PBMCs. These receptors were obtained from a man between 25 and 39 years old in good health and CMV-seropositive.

The CDR3 coding sequence is TGCAGCGTTACGAGCGGGAGATCCTACGAGCAGTACTTC. It encodes CSVTSGRSYEQYF. The chain is built from TRBV29-1 and TRBJ2-7; TRBD2 aligns across 8 bases. This CDR3 comprises 13 residues. Germline CDR1 is SQVTM and CDR2 is ANQGSEA. Trimming took 5 bases from V and 1 from J; bases not matched to a gene: 4.

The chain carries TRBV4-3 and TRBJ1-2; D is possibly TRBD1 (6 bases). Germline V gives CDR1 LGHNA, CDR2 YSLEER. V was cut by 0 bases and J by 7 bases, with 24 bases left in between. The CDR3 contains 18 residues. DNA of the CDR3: TGCGCCAGCAGCCAAGATGCGTTCCCGGGGGGGGGCATTAGTGGCTACACCTTC. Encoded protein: CASSQDAFPGGGISGYTF.

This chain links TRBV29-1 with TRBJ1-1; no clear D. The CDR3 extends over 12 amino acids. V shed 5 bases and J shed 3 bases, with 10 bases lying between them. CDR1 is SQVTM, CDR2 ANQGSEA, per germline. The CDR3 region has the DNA TGCAGCGTTTTGTCACAGTACACTGAAGCTTTCTTT. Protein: CSVLSQYTEAFF.

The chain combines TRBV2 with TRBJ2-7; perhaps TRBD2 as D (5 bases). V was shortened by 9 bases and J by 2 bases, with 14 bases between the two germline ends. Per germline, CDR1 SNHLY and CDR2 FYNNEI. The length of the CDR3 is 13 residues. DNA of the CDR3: TGTGCCAGTAACGGAGCGGTCCCCTACGAGCAGTACTTC. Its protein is CASNGAVPYEQYF. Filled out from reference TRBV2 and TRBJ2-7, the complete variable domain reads EPEVTQTPSHQVTQMGQEVILRCVPISNHLYFYWYRQILGQKVEFLVSFYNNEISEKSEIFDDQFSVERPDGSNFTLKIRSTKLEDSAMYFCASNGAVPYEQYFGPGTRLTVT.

The DNA of the CDR3 is TGTGCCAGAAGCCGTAACAGGGTAAACTCCTACGAGCAGTACTTC. This encodes CARSRNRVNSYEQYF. The chain links TRBV5-3 to TRBJ2-7; possible D gene TRBD1, 6 bases. TRBV5-3 belongs to the ORF category, with a function that is uncertain. This CDR3 spans 15 amino acids. Trimming removed 4 bases at V and 0 bases at J, with 14 bases between.

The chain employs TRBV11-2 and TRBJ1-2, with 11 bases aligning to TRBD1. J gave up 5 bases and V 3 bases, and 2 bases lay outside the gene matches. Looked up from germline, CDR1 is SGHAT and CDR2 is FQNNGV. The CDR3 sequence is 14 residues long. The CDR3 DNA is TGTGCCAGCAGCTTGGACAGGGGGCAATATGGCTACACCTTC. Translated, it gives CASSLDRGQYGYTF.

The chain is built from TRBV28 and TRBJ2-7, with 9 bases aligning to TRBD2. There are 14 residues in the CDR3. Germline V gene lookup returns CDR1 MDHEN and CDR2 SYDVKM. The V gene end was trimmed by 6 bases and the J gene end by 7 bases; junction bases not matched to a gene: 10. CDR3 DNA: TGTGCCAGCAGGTTAGCGGGGGCCCGAGAAGAGCAGTACTTC. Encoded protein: CASRLAGAREEQYF.

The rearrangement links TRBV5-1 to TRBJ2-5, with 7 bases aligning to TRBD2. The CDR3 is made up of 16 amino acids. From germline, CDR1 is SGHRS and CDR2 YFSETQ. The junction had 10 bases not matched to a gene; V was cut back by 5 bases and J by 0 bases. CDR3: CASRVIPTSDQETQYF. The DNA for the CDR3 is TGCGCCAGCAGGGTGATCCCCACTAGCGACCAAGAGACCCAGTACTTC.

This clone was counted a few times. The CDR3 protein is CASSLARNRLDGYTF. CDR3 nucleotides: TGCGCCAGCAGCTTGGCCAGGAACAGGCTAGACGGCTACACCTTC. The rearrangement joins TRBV5-1 to TRBJ1-2; D might be TRBD1 (5 bases). V lost 0 bases and J lost 8, with 17 bases in between. The CDR3 has 15 residues. Germline V gene lookup returns CDR1 SGHRS and CDR2 YFSETQ. Together with reference TRBV5-1 and TRBJ1-2, the CDR3 gives the full variable domain: KAGVTQTPRYLIKTRGQQVTLSCSPISGHRSVSWYQQTPGQGLQFLFEYFSETQRNKGNFPGRFSGRQFSNSRSEMNVSTLELGDSALYLCASSLARNRLDGYTFGSGTRLTVV.

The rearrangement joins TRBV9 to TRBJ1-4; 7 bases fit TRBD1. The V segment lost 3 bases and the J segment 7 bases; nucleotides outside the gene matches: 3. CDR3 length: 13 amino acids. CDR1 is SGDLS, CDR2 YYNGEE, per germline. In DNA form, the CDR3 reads TGTGCCAGCAGCGGGACAGGTGGTGAAAAACTGTTTTTT. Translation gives CASSGTGGEKLFF.

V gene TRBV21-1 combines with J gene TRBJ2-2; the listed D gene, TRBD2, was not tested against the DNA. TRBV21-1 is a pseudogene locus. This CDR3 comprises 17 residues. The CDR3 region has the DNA TGTGCCACTAAGGGGACTAGCGGGAGGGCGTGGACCGGGGAGCTGTTTTTT. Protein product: CATKGTSGRAWTGELFF.

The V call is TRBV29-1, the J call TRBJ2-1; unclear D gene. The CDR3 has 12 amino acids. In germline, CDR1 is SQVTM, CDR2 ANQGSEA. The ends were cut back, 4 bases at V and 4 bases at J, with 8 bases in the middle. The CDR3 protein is CSVAQNYNEQFF. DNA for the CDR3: TGCAGCGTTGCCCAGAATTACAATGAGCAGTTCTTC.

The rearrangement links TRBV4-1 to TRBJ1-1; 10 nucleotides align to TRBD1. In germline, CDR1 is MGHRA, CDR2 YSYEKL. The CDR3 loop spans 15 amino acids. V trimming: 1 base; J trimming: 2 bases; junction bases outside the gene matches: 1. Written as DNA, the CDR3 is TGCGCCAGCAGCCAAGGGGACAGGGGTAACACTGAAGCTTTCTTT. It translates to CASSQGDRGNTEAFF.

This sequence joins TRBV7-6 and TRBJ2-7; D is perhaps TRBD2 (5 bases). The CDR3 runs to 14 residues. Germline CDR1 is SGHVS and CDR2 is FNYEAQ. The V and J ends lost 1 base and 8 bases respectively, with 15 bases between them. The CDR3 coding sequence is TGTGCCAGCAGCTTAGTTATAACTAGTAGTAAGCAGTACTTC. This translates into CASSLVITSSKQYF.

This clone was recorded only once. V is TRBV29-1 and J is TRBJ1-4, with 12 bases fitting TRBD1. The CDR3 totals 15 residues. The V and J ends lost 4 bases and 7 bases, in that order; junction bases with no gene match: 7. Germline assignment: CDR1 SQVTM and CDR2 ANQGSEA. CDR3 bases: TGCAGCGTTGGGGGGACAGGGGGCCCTGGTGAAAAACTGTTTTTT. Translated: CSVGGTGGPGEKLFF. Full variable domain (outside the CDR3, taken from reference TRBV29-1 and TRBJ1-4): SAVISQKPSRDICQRGTSLTIQCQVDSQVTMMFWYRQQPGQSLTLIATANQGSEATYESGFVIDKFPISRPNLTFSTLTVSNMSPEDSSIYLCSVGGTGGPGEKLFFGSGTQLSVL.

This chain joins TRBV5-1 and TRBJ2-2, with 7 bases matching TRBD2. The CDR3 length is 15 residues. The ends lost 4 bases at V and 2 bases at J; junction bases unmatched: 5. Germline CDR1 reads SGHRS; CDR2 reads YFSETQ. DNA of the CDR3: TGCGCCAGCAGCGCCGTAGCGGGTAACACCGGGGAGCTGTTTTTT. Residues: CASSAVAGNTGELFF.

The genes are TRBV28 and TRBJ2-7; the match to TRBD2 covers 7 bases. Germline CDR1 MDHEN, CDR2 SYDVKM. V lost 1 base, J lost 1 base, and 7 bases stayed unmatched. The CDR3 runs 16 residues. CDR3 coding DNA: TGTGCCAGCAGTTTATTCCCGGCGGGAGTTTCCTACGAGCAGTACTTC. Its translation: CASSLFPAGVSYEQYF.

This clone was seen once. The CDR3 sequence: CAWSLLQGGEQFF. The CDR3 coding sequence is TGTGCCTGGAGTCTACTACAGGGGGGTGAGCAGTTCTTC. V and J are TRBV30 and TRBJ2-1; 8 nucleotides align to TRBD1. Germline-derived CDR1 and CDR2 are GTSNPN and SVGIG (reference sequence). The CDR3 runs to 13 residues. V was clipped by 2 bases and J by 9 bases; unmatched bases: 6.

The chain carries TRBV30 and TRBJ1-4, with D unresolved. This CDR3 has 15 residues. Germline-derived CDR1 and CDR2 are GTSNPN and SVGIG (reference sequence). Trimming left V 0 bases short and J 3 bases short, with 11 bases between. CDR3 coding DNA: TGTGCCTGGAGTGTATGGCGGGTTGCTAATGAAAAACTGTTTTTT. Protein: CAWSVWRVANEKLFF.

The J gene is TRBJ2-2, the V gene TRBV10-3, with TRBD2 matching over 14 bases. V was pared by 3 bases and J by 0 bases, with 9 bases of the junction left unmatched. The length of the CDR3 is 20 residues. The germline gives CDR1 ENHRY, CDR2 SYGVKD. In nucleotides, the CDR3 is TGTGCCATCAGTGAACACCCGGGACTAGCGGGGGAGACGAACACCGGGGAGCTGTTTTTT. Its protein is CAISEHPGLAGETNTGELFF.

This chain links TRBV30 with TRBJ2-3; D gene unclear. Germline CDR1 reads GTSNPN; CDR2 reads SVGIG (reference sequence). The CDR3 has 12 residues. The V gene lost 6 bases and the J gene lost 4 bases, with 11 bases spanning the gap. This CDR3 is CACARVADTQYF. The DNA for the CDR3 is TGTGCCTGCGCACGAGTAGCAGATACGCAGTATTTT.

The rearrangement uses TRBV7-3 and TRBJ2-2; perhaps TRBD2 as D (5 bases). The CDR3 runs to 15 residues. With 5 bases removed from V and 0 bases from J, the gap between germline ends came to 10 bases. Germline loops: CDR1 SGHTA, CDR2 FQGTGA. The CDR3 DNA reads TGTGCCAGCAGCCCCTTCGGGACGAACACCGGGGAGCTGTTTTTT. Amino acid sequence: CASSPFGTNTGELFF.

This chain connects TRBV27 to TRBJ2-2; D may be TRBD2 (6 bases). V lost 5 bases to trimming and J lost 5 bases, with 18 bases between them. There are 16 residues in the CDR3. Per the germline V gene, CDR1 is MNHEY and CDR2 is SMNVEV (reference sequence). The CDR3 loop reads CASSPWTGGWTGELFF. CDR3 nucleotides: TGTGCCAGCAGTCCGTGGACCGGGGGATGGACCGGGGAGCTGTTTTTT.

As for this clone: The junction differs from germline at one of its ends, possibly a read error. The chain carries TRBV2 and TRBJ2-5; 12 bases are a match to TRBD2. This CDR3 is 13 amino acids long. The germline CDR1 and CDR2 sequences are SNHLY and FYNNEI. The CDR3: CASSESGLAGLDF. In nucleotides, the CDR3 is TGTGCCAGCAGCGAATCCGGACTAGCGGGACTCGACTTC.

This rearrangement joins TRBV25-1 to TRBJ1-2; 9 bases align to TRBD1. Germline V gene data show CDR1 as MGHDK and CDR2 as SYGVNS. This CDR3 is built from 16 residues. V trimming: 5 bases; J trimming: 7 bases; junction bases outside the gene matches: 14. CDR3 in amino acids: CASSRAGTGRFGGYTF. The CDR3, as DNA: TGTGCCAGCAGTCGGGCCGGGACAGGGAGGTTCGGTGGCTACACCTTC.

This CDR3 is CAWSIFTGGGIDTQYF. The CDR3 region has the DNA TGTGCCTGGAGTATCTTTACAGGGGGCGGAATAGATACGCAGTATTTT. The chain employs TRBV30 and TRBJ2-3; 9 bases align to TRBD1. Germline V lookup: CDR1 GTSNPN, CDR2 SVGIG (reference sequence). The CDR3 spans 16 residues. Trimming cost V 2 bases and J 5 bases; bases outside gene matches: 11.

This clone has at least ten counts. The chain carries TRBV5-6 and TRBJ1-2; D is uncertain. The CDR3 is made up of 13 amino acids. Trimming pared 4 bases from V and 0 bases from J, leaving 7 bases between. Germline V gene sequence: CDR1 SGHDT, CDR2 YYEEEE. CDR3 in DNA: TGTGCCAGCAGCCCCATTTCTAACTATGGCTACACCTTC. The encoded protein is CASSPISNYGYTF.

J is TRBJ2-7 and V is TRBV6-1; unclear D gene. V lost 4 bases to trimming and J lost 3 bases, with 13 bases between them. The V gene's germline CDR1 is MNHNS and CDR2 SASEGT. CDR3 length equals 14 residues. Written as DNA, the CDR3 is TGTGCCAGCAGTGCCCCCAGCGACCACTACGAGCAGTACTTC. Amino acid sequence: CASSAPSDHYEQYF.

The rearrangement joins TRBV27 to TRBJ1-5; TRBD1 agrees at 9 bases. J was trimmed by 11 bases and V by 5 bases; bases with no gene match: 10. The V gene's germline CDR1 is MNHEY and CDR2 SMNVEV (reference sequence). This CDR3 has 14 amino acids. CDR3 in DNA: TGTGCCAGCAGTCCCGGGACAGGGCCAAGTGCCCAGCATTTT. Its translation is CASSPGTGPSAQHF.